The following is a TCR beta chain sequence with its context. Which antigen it targets is not known. Germline is not matched at one junction end, which may reflect a read error. This entry belongs to a study of tumor-infiltrating lymphocytes in primary liver carcinoma (dated by TCRdb to 2015 to 2018). At the level of the whole study: The five patients, three men and two women aged 30 to 69 years, had hepatocellular carcinoma (four) or combined HCC and intrahepatic cholangiocarcinoma (one). Agilent mRNA microarray profiling was performed on the roughly 25 tumor region samples to relate TCRbeta repertoire diversity to the local molecular phenotype. High reproducibility was observed for the technical replicate repertoires, with mean shared-clone rates about 0.89 and correlation coefficients above 0.95. For each liver tumor, the study sampled five regions along with adjacent normal tissue and blood, and applied TCRbeta repertoire sequencing, expression microarrays and whole-exome sequencing. Each sample produced about 3.5 to 7.13 million productive TCRbeta reads, and read depth showed no significant difference between tissue types. The five patients had tumors staged T1-T3 N0M0, with maximum diameters ranging from roughly 4 to 10 cm. A total of 35 or so specimens from 5 patients underwent TCRbeta repertoire sequencing, comprising around 25 tumor regions, 5 adjacent noncancerous liver tissues and 5 peripheral blood samples. The research as a whole found: Only a few patients were included in the study, and the authors note that the findings should be validated in a larger study. Only the TCR beta chain was sequenced, so true repertoire diversity is likely underestimated because unpaired alpha chains were not captured. A significantly larger repertoire fraction was made up by the top 250 clones in tumors than in blood (p = 0.039). Because the samples were bulk and unsorted, CD4+ and CD8+ T cell repertoires could not be compared. Repertoire overlap was higher between tumor regions (mean about 35%) than tumor-adjacent (approximately 17%) or tumor-blood (approximately 14%) pairs, consistent with antigen-driven expansion. Only roughly 7-24% of top clones appeared in all five regions of a tumor, which suggests that tumor-infiltrating T cells are spatially heterogeneous.

From the cysteine up to the phenylalanine, the CDR3 has a length of 16 residues. Only the CDR3 portion is preserved as DNA: 48 bases, with reading frame beginning at the first base. CDR1 and CDR2 are drawn from the germline V gene (reference sequence): SGHAT, FQDESV. Using a constant-region primer and ProtoScript II reverse transcriptase, TCRbeta-specific cDNA was reverse-transcribed from 500 ng total RNA. Construction of the TCRbeta libraries relied on three nested rounds of multiplex PCR, following a slightly modified ARM-PCR procedure. Each of the first two PCR rounds ran for about 10 cycles and used multiplex TRBV1-TRBV30 forward primers together with a Cbeta reverse primer. Sample barcodes and Illumina adapters were added in a final 25-cycle PCR with Deep VentR polymerase. Before sequencing, amplicons of 200-500 bp were purified from gel using a QIAquick gel extraction kit. An Illumina HiSeq 2500 was used to sequence the TCRbeta amplicons, generating 250-bp paired-end reads. Concerning the study's data processing: To recover full CDR3 sequences, reads were quality-trimmed using Trimmomatic v0.33 and paired reads were then merged using FLASH v1.2.11. V, D and J germline segments were assigned to the rearranged TCRbeta sequences using MiGEC v1.2.1b. Clonotype statistics, along with Shannon-Wiener diversity indices, were calculated using VDJtools v1.0.0. Except for diversity analysis, only each sample's 250 most abundant clonotypes were used in subsequent analyses to reduce sampling bias. TCRdb's own reprocessing of the public reads used fastp at Q25 and MiXCR and kept productive beta chains. Every CDR3 protein is listed once, alongside the most common genes and DNA of its rows. The V and J calls were not made by the authors but by TCRdb's processing. The sample data list about 50,000 distinct CDR3 sequences, and about 77% of these were observed just once. The ten largest clones add up to roughly 24% of the sample.

Total RNA and DNA were co-extracted without cell sorting from approximately 20-30 mg of bulk tissue using the AllPrep DNA/RNA mini kit. Between late 2015 and early 2016, a handful of patients in China with histopathologically diagnosed primary liver carcinoma had their tumors surgically resected. Patients had chronic HBV infection and were treatment-naive at sampling. Five spatially separated regions were sampled from each tumor: the superior, inferior, left-lateral and right-lateral poles, plus the tumor centre. According to histology, viable tumor cells made up more than 85% of every tumor sample. Each fresh piece of tumor and adjacent tissue was cut in two, with one half stored in RNAlater at -80 degrees C and the other half sent for histology.

The TCR was taken from a man aged 40-50 years with primary liver carcinoma and hepatitis B virus infection. The sample consisted of liver tumor tissue from sampling region 5. This sample's cell subset or site label indicates: tumor region T5, tumor centre. This sequence uses TRBV11-1 and TRBJ2-1, and TRBD2 may be the D gene, going by 5 matching bases. The DNA reads as follows: TGTGCAAGCAGCCCTCGGGTGGCGGACTCCTACAATGAGCAGATCTTC. The translation is CASSPRVADSYNEQIF.